This T cell receptor beta chain derives from a study of blood T cell repertoires in COVID-19. Looking at the study overall: Donors in the United States, Italy and Spain gave samples during acute or convalescent COVID-19. Sources were T cells, B-cell-depleted T cells, or PBMCs; the material itself was cDNA or gDNA.

Produced via immunoSEQ multiplex PCR; TCRdb's table is partial and in-frame only. The sample lists more than 95,000 clones; around 90% were seen once. The CDR3 is 16 residues long. V shed 2 bases, J shed 0 bases, and the junction held 4 bases outside the gene matches. Germline V gene data show CDR1 as SGDLS and CDR2 as YYNGEE. While infection was still active, Seattle patients were enrolled and then followed longitudinally. The sample consisted of peripheral blood. This TCR was sampled from a man aged 45-65 years with COVID-19, enrolled during active disease. The V call is TRBV9, the J call TRBJ2-4, with 8 bases lining up with TRBD1. CDR3 protein: CASSVGTGLAKNIQYF. CDR3 in DNA: TGTGCCAGCAGCGTGGGGACAGGACTAGCCAAAAACATTCAGTACTTC.